This TCR beta chain was identified in a study of monozygotic twins with inflammatory bowel disease. TCRdb reprocessed the 5' RACE reads and reports one entry per CDR3 protein, with no DNA. The sample includes hundreds of thousands of distinct CDR3 sequences. Germline CDR1 reads MNHNS; CDR2 reads SASEGT. This CDR3 comprises 14 residues. The sequence was obtained from a human donor with ulcerative colitis or Crohn's disease, or a healthy co-twin of an affected twin (not recorded which). The specimen was blood. This chain connects TRBV6-1 to TRBJ2-4; TCRdb reports TRBD1, a call that lacks DNA to check it against. The CDR3 is CASSERTGGNIQYF.